Listed below are T cell receptor beta chains from one sample, sequenced in a study of molecular identifiers for immune sequencing clone quantification. TCRdb reanalysed the PCR reads using MiXCR and keeps one entry per CDR3 protein. The sample lists approximately 54,000 distinct CDR3 sequences, approximately 25% occurring once. The specimen was naive CD8+ T cells from blood, with Jurkat cell RNA spiked in. Source of these receptors: a human donor in good health. Some libraries in this study had Jurkat cell RNA spiked in. The CDR3 runs from the conserved cysteine through the conserved F or W. The D gene is left open where the match is weak. A clone size is listed for some rows: how often the clone was seen (once, few, many), or a class if it is expanded.

>TRBJ1-1|TRBV4-3|-|-
CASSQDRFGNTEAFF
TGCGCCAGCAGCCAAGATAGGTTCGGAAACACTGAAGCTTTCTTT
>TRBJ2-2|TRBV13|-|-
CASSSGGSRELFF
TGTGCCAGCAGCTCAGGCGGTTCTCGGGAGCTGTTTTTT
>TRBJ2-2|TRBV19|many|-
CASSWATGELFF
TGTGCCAGTAGTTGGGCCACCGGGGAGCTGTTTTTT
>TRBJ2-7|TRBV20-1|-|TRBD1
CGAPKTGVSRNEQYF
TGCGGTGCCCCTAAGACAGGGGTATCTCGGAACGAGCAGTACTTC
>TRBJ2-1|TRBV7-2|many|-
CASSLLANEQFF
TGTGCCAGCAGCTTACTAGCTAATGAGCAGTTCTTC
>TRBJ2-7|TRBV5-6|-|-
CASSLVAGSYEQYF
TGTGCCAGCAGCCTAGTTGCAGGATCCTACGAGCAGTACTTC
>TRBJ2-1|TRBV25-1|once|-
CASSESWGSSYNEQFF
TGTGCCAGCAGTGAATCTTGGGGTTCTTCCTACAATGAGCAGTTCTTC
>TRBJ2-1|TRBV7-9|many|TRBD2
CASSGRTSGGSFDEQFF
TGTGCCAGCAGCGGCCGGACTAGCGGGGGGAGTTTCGATGAGCAGTTCTTC
>TRBJ2-1|TRBV5-6|many|-
CASSALTTEQFF
TGTGCCAGCAGCGCACTCACGACTGAGCAGTTCTTC
>TRBJ2-7|TRBV7-9|many|-
CASTQDPSETYEQYF
TGTGCCAGCACCCAGGACCCTAGCGAAACCTACGAGCAGTACTTC
>TRBJ1-3|TRBV19|many|-
CASSRGSSGNTIYF
TGTGCCAGTAGCCGGGGGAGCTCTGGAAACACCATATATTTT
>TRBJ2-3|TRBV6-5|once|TRBD2
CASGMTSVLTDTQYF
TGTGCCAGCGGGATGACTAGCGTGCTCACAGATACGCAGTATTTT
>TRBJ2-1|TRBV7-9|few|-
CASSPTGTANEQFF
TGTGCCAGCAGCCCCACCGGGACTGCAAATGAGCAGTTCTTC
>TRBJ1-1|TRBV12-3/TRBV12-4|few|-
CASKSVWTEAFF
TGTGCCAGCAAGTCGGTTTGGACTGAAGCTTTCTTT
>TRBJ1-2|TRBV7-9|-|TRBD1
CASSSTGGESRPYGYTF
TGTGCCAGCAGCTCGACAGGGGGCGAGTCTCGTCCCTATGGCTACACCTTC
>TRBJ1-5|TRBV6-2/TRBV6-3|-|-
CASSYVGPPAASHF
TGTGCCAGCAGTTACGTAGGTCCGCCCGCTGCCAGCCATTTT
>TRBJ1-2|TRBV20-1|many|-
CSARDEGLSFGYTF
TGCAGTGCTAGAGATGAAGGGCTGAGCTTTGGCTACACCTTC
>TRBJ2-7|TRBV7-3|-|-
CASSLTDSGLSEQYF
TGTGCCAGCAGCTTAACGGACTCAGGGTTGAGCGAGCAGTACTTC
>TRBJ2-7|TRBV20-1|many|TRBD2
CSAVLAGTYEQYF
TGCAGTGCCGTACTAGCGGGAACCTACGAGCAGTACTTC
>TRBJ2-5|TRBV7-2|many|-
CASSLVATYEETQYF
TGTGCCAGCAGCTTAGTAGCGACCTATGAAGAGACCCAGTACTTC
>TRBJ2-3|TRBV19|-|TRBD2
CASSAPAGGLTDTQYF
TGTGCCAGTAGCGCACCAGCGGGGGGGCTAACAGATACGCAGTATTTT
>TRBJ2-7|TRBV28|many|-
CASRASSYEQYF
TGTGCCAGCAGGGCCAGCTCCTACGAGCAGTACTTC
>TRBJ2-2|TRBV6-5|many|-
CASSYSAGTNTGELFF
TGTGCCAGCAGTTACTCGGCAGGGACCAACACCGGGGAGCTGTTTTTT
>TRBJ1-1|TRBV7-9|few|TRBD1
CASSPPPRGPPNTEAFF
TGTGCCAGCAGCCCCCCCCCAAGGGGGCCGCCGAACACTGAAGCTTTCTTT
>TRBJ1-5|TRBV7-2|many|-
CASSPALGSRQPQHF
TGTGCCAGCAGCCCTGCTTTGGGTAGTCGGCAGCCCCAGCATTTT
>TRBJ2-7|TRBV7-2|many|TRBD2
CASSPGWGGRIYEQYF
TGTGCCAGCAGCCCTGGATGGGGCGGGAGGATCTACGAGCAGTACTTC
>TRBJ1-6|TRBV11-2|-|TRBD1
CASTHGAGGWNSPLHF
TGTGCCAGCACGCACGGCGCAGGGGGGTGGAATTCACCCCTCCACTTT
>TRBJ2-7|TRBV5-8|few|-
CASSLVSHEQYF
TGTGCCAGCAGCTTGGTGAGTCACGAGCAGTACTTC
>TRBJ2-3|TRBV11-2|few|-
CASSYPGLGTDTQYF
TGTGCCAGCAGCTATCCGGGACTGGGCACAGATACGCAGTATTTT
>TRBJ2-3|TRBV29-1|medium-sized|-
CSVEDSDTDTQYF
TGCAGCGTTGAAGATAGCGACACAGATACGCAGTATTTT
>TRBJ2-7|TRBV12-3/TRBV12-4|-|-
CVSSWGLPYEQYF
TGTGTCAGCAGTTGGGGACTTCCCTACGAGCAGTACTTC
>TRBJ2-3|TRBV19|many|-
CASSIVEGADTQYF
TGTGCCAGTAGTATAGTGGAGGGTGCAGATACGCAGTATTTT
>TRBJ1-1|TRBV7-2|many|-
CASSLSYIKYTEAFF
TGTGCCAGCAGCTTATCGTACATTAAATACACTGAAGCTTTCTTT
>TRBJ1-1|TRBV6-6|many|-
CASSPGFGTEAFF
TGTGCCAGCAGTCCAGGTTTCGGCACTGAAGCTTTCTTT
>TRBJ2-3|TRBV12-3/TRBV12-4|-|-
CASSFFRAALEDTQYF
TGTGCCAGCAGTTTTTTCAGGGCCGCTCTGGAAGATACGCAGTATTTT
>TRBJ2-7|TRBV5-4|many|-
CASSLDGVLWDYEQYF
TGTGCCAGCAGCTTGGATGGGGTTCTATGGGATTACGAGCAGTACTTC
>TRBJ1-5|TRBV12-3/TRBV12-4|few|-
CASSLGGAGSNQPQHF
TGTGCCAGCAGTTTAGGGGGGGCCGGCTCCAATCAGCCCCAGCATTTT
>TRBJ2-7|TRBV7-9|many|TRBD2
CASSPPHAGDKYEQYF
TGTGCCAGCAGCCCACCTCACGCGGGAGATAAGTACGAGCAGTACTTC
>TRBJ2-5|TRBV23-1|many|TRBD2
CASSQPPLAGCGGVETQYF
TGCGCCAGCAGTCAACCCCCCCTAGCGGGGTGTGGGGGAGTAGAGACCCAGTACTTC
>TRBJ1-1|TRBV6-5|-|-
CASSYSYIGTEAFF
TGTGCCAGCAGTTACTCGTACATTGGGACTGAAGCTTTCTTT
>TRBJ2-3|TRBV6-6|few|-
CASSNPFGGGTLTDTQYF
TGTGCCAGCAGTAACCCCTTTGGAGGAGGGACACTCACAGATACGCAGTATTTT
>TRBJ2-7|TRBV10-2|many|TRBD1
CASSGTGPVGYEQYF
TGCGCCAGCAGTGGGACAGGGCCCGTGGGGTACGAGCAGTACTTC
>TRBJ2-7|TRBV27|-|TRBD1
CASSSTGGAGYEQYF
TGTGCCAGCAGTTCCACAGGGGGCGCGGGATACGAGCAGTACTTC
>TRBJ2-1|TRBV7-2|many|TRBD2
CASSPLAGAYNEQFF
TGTGCCAGCAGCCCTCTAGCGGGAGCTTACAATGAGCAGTTCTTC
>TRBJ2-3|TRBV7-9|-|-
CASRPSPSARTAPQYF
TGTGCCAGCAGACCTTCTCCCTCAGCCCGCACCGCTCCGCAGTATTTT
>TRBJ2-7|TRBV5-4|many|-
CASSVEGSEQYF
TGTGCCAGCAGCGTTGAAGGGTCCGAGCAGTACTTC
>TRBJ1-2|TRBV3-1|many|TRBD1
CASSQVVTGGDGYTF
TGTGCCAGCAGCCAAGTCGTGACAGGGGGTGATGGCTACACCTTC
>TRBJ2-7|TRBV10-3|few|TRBD1
CAINKEDRDSYEQYF
TGTGCCATCAATAAAGAGGACAGGGACTCCTACGAGCAGTACTTC
>TRBJ1-4|TRBV10-3|few|-
CAINEGPGTNEKLFF
TGTGCCATCAATGAGGGGCCTGGAACTAATGAAAAACTGTTTTTT
>TRBJ2-1|TRBV7-2|many|-
CASSWGTLSPYNEQFF
TGTGCCAGCAGCTGGGGTACTTTGAGCCCCTACAATGAGCAGTTCTTC
>TRBJ2-3|TRBV7-2|many|-
CASSAGLDTQYF
TGTGCCAGCAGCGCAGGACTAGATACGCAGTATTTT
>TRBJ1-5|TRBV5-8|many|-
CASHLGPHF
TGTGCCAGCCACTTAGGGCCGCATTTT
>TRBJ2-7|TRBV5-6|many|-
CASSPGRSSYYEQYF
TGTGCCAGCAGCCCCGGCCGGAGTAGCTACTACGAGCAGTACTTC
>TRBJ1-2|TRBV30|-|-
CAWSEDLNPRIYGYTF
TGTGCCTGGAGTGAAGACCTAAACCCCCGAATCTATGGCTACACCTTC
>TRBJ1-6|TRBV7-9|-|-
CAGSLSDSHNSPLHF
TGTGCCGGCAGCCTATCCGACAGTCATAATTCACCCCTCCACTTT
>TRBJ2-2|TRBV14|many|-
CASSPGGQNTGELFF
TGTGCCAGCAGCCCAGGAGGGCAAAACACCGGGGAGCTGTTTTTT
>TRBJ2-7|TRBV5-6|few|-
CASSSSGPAYEQYF
TGTGCCAGCAGCTCCTCCGGGCCCGCCTACGAGCAGTACTTC
>TRBJ1-5|TRBV6-6|many|-
CASTQGGGNQPQHF
TGTGCCAGCACCCAGGGCGGCGGCAATCAGCCCCAGCATTTT
>TRBJ2-5|TRBV27|-|-
CATRTWETQYF
TGTGCCACCCGGACTTGGGAGACCCAGTACTTC
>TRBJ2-7|TRBV5-6|many|-
CASSLSPSGLGYYEQYF
TGTGCCAGCAGCTTGTCCCCCTCGGGACTGGGGTACTACGAGCAGTACTTC